The 10 T cell receptor beta chains presented below share a single source sample, sequenced in a study of T-cell memory formation after mild COVID-19. TCRdb reprocessed the 5' RACE reads with MiXCR, giving one entry per CDR3 protein. In the table there are approximately 150,000 distinct CDR3 sequences, approximately 13% of which are singletons. Sequencing used PBMCs or a T cell subset sorted from them (not recorded which). These receptors came from a man aged 18 to 29 who had mild COVID-19 (a few samples of this study predate the infection). Cell type and time point are not known.

In this sample, this clonotype turned up many times. The gene calls are TRBV7-2 and TRBJ1-1; D is unclear. The CDR3 spans 13 residues. Germline-derived CDR1 and CDR2 are SGHTA and FQGNSA. Trimming pared 5 bases from V and 4 bases from J, leaving 11 bases between. The CDR3 sequence is CASSPGWATEAFF. The CDR3 DNA is TGTGCCAGCAGCCCGGGGTGGGCCACTGAAGCTTTCTTT. The full variable domain, its missing parts supplied by reference TRBV7-2 and TRBJ1-1, is GAGVSQSPSNKVTEKGKDVELRCDPISGHTALYWYRQSLGQGLEFLIYFQGNSAPDKSGLPSDRFSAERTGGSVSTLTIQRTQQEDSAVYLCASSPGWATEAFFGQGTRLTVV.

This rearrangement joins TRBV5-1 to TRBJ2-5; 8 nucleotides align to TRBD1. V was clipped by 5 bases and J by 4 bases; unmatched bases: 10. Germline lookup yields CDR1 SGHRS and CDR2 YFSETQ. The CDR3 loop spans 15 amino acids. DNA for the CDR3: TGCGCCAGCAGTGCTACCGGGACAGGTGTAGAGACCCAGTACTTC. It specifies CASSATGTGVETQYF.

The rearrangement joins TRBV24-1 to TRBJ2-1; TRBD2 aligns across 7 bases. J was trimmed by 6 bases and V by 6 bases; bases with no gene match: 7. The germline V gene encodes CDR1 KGHDR and CDR2 SFDVKD. The CDR3 is made up of 14 amino acids. The CDR3 DNA reads as TGTGCCACCAGTCCCGGCGGGGGTCGCAATGAGCAGTTCTTC. As protein: CATSPGGGRNEQFF.

This clonotype was seen more than once but under ten times. The rearrangement joins TRBV20-1 to TRBJ1-3, with D maybe TRBD1 (5 bases). The CDR3 length is 14 residues. Trimming took off 4 bases at V and 1 base at J, with 11 bases between the two ends. CDR1 is DFQATT and CDR2 is SNEGSKA in the germline V gene (reference sequence). The CDR3 DNA reads as TGCAGTGCTACAACGCAGGGATCTGGAAACACCATATATTTT. It specifies CSATTQGSGNTIYF.

For this clonotype: One junction end does not reproduce the germline sequence, and a read error may be involved. This chain connects TRBV11-3 to TRBJ2-1, with 7 positions matching TRBD1. Germline V gives CDR1 SGHNT, CDR2 YENEEA. This CDR3 is 16 amino acids long. CDR3 sequence: CDSSLRGQSSYNEQFF. DNA of the CDR3: TGTGACAGCAGCTTGAGGGGGCAAAGCTCCTACAATGAGCAGTTCTTC. The entire variable domain, with the rest obtained from reference TRBV11-3 and TRBJ2-1, is as follows: EAGVVQSPRYKIIEKKQPVAFWCNPISGHNTLYWYLQNLGQGPELLIRYENEEAVDDSQLPKDRFSAERLKGVDSTLKIQPAELGDSAVYLCDSSLRGQSSYNEQFFGPGTRLTVL.

The chain combines TRBV6-1 with TRBJ2-5; 13 bases agree with TRBD2. Losses at the gene ends were 7 bases for V and 5 bases for J; bases not matched to a gene: 13. Per the germline V gene, CDR1 is MNHNS and CDR2 is SASEGT. This CDR3 is 17 amino acids long. CDR3 residues: CASTDGRTSGGGETQYF. As DNA, the CDR3 is TGTGCCAGCACCGACGGTCGGACTAGCGGGGGAGGTGAGACCCAGTACTTC.

Only a few counts were recorded for this clonotype. CDR3 residues: CASSNTGLVGYGYTF. CDR3 bases: TGTGCCAGCAGCAATACCGGGCTTGTTGGCTATGGCTACACCTTC. The chain is built from TRBV7-2 and TRBJ1-2, with D unclear. In germline, CDR1 is SGHTA, CDR2 FQGNSA. The CDR3 has 15 residues. V shed 5 bases and J shed 4 bases, with 17 bases lying between them.

This chain links TRBV6-5 with TRBJ1-2; D perhaps matches TRBD1 (5 bases). The CDR3 consists of 14 residues. CDR1 MNHEY and CDR2 SVGAGI come from the germline V gene. With 2 bases removed from V and 7 bases from J, the gap between germline ends came to 14 bases. The CDR3 nucleotides read TGTGCCAGCAGTTACAGCGGGGGTCTACGTGGCTACACCTTC. Translation gives CASSYSGGLRGYTF.

This clonotype was counted at least ten times. The J gene is TRBJ2-1, the V gene TRBV18; 7 bases align to TRBD2. The germline gives CDR1 KGHSH, CDR2 LQKENI. The CDR3 is 14 amino acids. V shed 3 bases and J 9 bases; nucleotides not matched to a gene: 8. The CDR3 loop reads CASSPVSGEVEQFF. The CDR3 DNA sequence: TGTGCCAGCTCACCCGTCAGCGGGGAAGTTGAGCAGTTCTTC. Together with reference TRBV18 and TRBJ2-1, the CDR3 gives the full variable domain: NAGVMQNPRHLVRRRGQEARLRCSPMKGHSHVYWYRQLPEEGLKFMVYLQKENIIDESGMPKERFSAEFPKEGPSILRIQQVVRGDSAAYFCASSPVSGEVEQFFGPGTRLTVL.

V is TRBV5-1 and J is TRBJ2-6, with 7 bases fitting TRBD1. This CDR3 region has 16 residues. Germline trimming cut 5 bases from V and 0 bases from J; bases unmatched to any gene: 5. Per the germline V gene, CDR1 is SGHRS and CDR2 is YFSETQ. CDR3 DNA: TGCGCCAGCAGTTGGGACAGTACCTCTGGGGCCAACGTCCTGACTTTC. This encodes CASSWDSTSGANVLTF.